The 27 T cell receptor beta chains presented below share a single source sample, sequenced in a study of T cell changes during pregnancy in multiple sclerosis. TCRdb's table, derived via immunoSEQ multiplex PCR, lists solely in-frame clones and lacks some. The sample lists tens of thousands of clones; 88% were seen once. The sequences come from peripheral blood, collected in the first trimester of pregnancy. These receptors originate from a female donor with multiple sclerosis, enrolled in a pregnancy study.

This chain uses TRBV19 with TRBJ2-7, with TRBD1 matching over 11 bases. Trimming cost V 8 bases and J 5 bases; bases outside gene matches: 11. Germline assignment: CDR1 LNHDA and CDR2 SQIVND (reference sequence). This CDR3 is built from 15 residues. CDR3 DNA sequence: TGTGCCAGTGGTACCGGGACAGGGGGTAAGAACGAGCAGTACTTC. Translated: CASGTGTGGKNEQYF.

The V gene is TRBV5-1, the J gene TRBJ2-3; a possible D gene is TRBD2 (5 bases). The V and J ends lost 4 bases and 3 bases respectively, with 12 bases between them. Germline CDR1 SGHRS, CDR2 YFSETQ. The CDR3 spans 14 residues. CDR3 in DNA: TGCGCCAGCAGCGACGCGCGAGGGACAGATACGCAGTATTTT. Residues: CASSDARGTDTQYF.

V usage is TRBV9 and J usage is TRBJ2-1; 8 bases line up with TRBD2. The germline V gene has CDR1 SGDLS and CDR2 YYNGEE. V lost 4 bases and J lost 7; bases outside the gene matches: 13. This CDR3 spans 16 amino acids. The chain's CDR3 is CASSRETGGPRNEQFF. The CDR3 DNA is TGTGCCAGCAGCCGAGAAACGGGAGGGCCAAGGAATGAGCAGTTCTTC.

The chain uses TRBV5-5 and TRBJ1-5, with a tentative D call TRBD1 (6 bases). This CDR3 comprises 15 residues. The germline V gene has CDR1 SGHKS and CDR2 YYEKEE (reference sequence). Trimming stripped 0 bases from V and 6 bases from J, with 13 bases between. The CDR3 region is CASSLGGGQGQPQHF. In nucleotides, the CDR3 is TGTGCCAGCAGCTTGGGAGGGGGACAAGGTCAGCCCCAGCATTTT.

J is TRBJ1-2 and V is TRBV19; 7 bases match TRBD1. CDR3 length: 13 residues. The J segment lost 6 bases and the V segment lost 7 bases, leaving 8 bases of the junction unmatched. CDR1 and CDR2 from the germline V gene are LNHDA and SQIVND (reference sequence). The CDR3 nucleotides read TGTGCCAGTAATCCTACAGGGGTGGATGGCTACACCTTC. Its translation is CASNPTGVDGYTF.

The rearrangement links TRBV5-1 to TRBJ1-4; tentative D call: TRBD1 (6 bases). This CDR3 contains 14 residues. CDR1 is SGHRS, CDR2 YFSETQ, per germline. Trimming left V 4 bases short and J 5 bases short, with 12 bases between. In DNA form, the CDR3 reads TGCGCCAGCAGCCCCGGACAGTTAAATGAAAAACTGTTTTTT. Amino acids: CASSPGQLNEKLFF.

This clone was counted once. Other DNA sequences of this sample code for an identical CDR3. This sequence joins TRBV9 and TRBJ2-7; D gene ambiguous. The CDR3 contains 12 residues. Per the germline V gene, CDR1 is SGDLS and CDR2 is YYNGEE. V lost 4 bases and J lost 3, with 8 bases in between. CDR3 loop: CASSPGGYEQYF. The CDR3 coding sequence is TGTGCCAGCAGCCCTGGCGGCTACGAGCAGTACTTC.

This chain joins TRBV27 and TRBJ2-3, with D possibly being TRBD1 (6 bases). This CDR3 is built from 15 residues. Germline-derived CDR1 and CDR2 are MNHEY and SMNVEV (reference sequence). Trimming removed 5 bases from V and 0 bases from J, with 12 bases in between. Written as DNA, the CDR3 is TGTGCCAGCAGTGTCCGCGGACAGAGCACAGATACGCAGTATTTT. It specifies CASSVRGQSTDTQYF.

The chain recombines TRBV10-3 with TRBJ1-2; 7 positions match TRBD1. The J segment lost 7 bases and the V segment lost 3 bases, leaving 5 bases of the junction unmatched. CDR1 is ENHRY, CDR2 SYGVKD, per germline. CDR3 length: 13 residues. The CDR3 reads CAISDDRDFGYTF. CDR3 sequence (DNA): TGTGCCATCAGTGACGACAGGGATTTTGGCTACACCTTC.

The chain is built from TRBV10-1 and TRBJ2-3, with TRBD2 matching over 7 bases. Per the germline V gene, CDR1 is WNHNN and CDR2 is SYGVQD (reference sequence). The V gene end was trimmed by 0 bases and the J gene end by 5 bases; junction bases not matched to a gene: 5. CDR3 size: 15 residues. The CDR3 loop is CASSESGIAGDTQYF. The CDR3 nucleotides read TGCGCCAGCAGTGAGTCAGGAATAGCGGGAGATACGCAGTATTTT.

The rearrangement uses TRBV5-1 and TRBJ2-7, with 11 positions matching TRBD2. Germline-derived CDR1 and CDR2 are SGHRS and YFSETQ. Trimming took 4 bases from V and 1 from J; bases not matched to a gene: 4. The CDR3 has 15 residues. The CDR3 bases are TGCGCCAGCAGCCCGAGACTAGCGGGGTCCTACGAGCAGTACTTC. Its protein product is CASSPRLAGSYEQYF.

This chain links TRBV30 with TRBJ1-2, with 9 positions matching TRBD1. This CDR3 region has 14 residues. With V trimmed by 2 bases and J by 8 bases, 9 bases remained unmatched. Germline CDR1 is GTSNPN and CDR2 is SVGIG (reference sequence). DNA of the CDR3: TGTGCCTGGAGTTACATACAGGGGGCACGGGGCTACACCTTC. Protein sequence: CAWSYIQGARGYTF. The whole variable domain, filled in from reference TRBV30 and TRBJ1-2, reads SQTIHQWPATLVQPVGSPLSLECTVEGTSNPNLYWYRQAAGRGLQLLFYSVGIGQISSEVPQNLSASRPQDRQFILSSKKLLLSDSGFYLCAWSYIQGARGYTFGSGTRLTVV.

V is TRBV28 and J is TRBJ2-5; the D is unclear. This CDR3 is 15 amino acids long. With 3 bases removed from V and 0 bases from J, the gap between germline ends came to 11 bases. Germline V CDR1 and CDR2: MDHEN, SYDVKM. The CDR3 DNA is TGTGCCAGCAGTTTTTGGCAGACAAACCAAGAGACCCAGTACTTC. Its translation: CASSFWQTNQETQYF. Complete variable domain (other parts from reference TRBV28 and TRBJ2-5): DVKVTQSSRYLVKRTGEKVFLECVQDMDHENMFWYRQDPGLGLRLIYFSYDVKMKEKGDIPEGYSVSREKKERFSLILESASTNQTSMYLCASSFWQTNQETQYFGPGTRLLVL.

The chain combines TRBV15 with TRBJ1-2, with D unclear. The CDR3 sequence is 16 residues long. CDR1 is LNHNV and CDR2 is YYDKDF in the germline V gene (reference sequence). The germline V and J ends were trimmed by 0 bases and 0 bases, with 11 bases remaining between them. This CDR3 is CATSRDYTRTNYGYTF. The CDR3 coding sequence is TGTGCCACCAGCAGAGATTACACAAGAACTAACTATGGCTACACCTTC.

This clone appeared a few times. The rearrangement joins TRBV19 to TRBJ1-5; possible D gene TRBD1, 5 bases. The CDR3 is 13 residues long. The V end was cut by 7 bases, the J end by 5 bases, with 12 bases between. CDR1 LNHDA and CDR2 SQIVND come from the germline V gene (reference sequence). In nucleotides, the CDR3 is TGTGCCAGTACGACACAGGTCGATCAGCCCCAGCATTTT. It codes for CASTTQVDQPQHF. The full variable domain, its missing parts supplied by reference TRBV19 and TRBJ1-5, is DGGITQSPKYLFRKEGQNVTLSCEQNLNHDAMYWYRQDPGQGLRLIYYSQIVNDFQKGDIAEGYSVSREKKESFPLTVTSAQKNPTAFYLCASTTQVDQPQHFGDGTRLSIL.

The CDR3 sequence is CAIIAGASGNTIYF. The CDR3 nucleotides read TGTGCCATCATTGCGGGGGCCTCTGGAAACACCATATATTTT. This rearrangement joins TRBV10-3 to TRBJ1-3; D might be TRBD1 (6 bases). V dropped 7 bases and J dropped 0 bases, with 10 bases sitting between them. This CDR3 contains 14 residues. Germline-derived CDR1 and CDR2 are ENHRY and SYGVKD.

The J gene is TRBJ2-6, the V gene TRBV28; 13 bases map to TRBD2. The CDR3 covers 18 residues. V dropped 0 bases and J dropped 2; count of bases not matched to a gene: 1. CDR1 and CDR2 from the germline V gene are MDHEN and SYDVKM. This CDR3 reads CASSLWGLAGPGANVLTF. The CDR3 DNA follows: TGTGCCAGCAGTTTATGGGGACTAGCGGGGCCTGGGGCCAACGTCCTGACTTTC.

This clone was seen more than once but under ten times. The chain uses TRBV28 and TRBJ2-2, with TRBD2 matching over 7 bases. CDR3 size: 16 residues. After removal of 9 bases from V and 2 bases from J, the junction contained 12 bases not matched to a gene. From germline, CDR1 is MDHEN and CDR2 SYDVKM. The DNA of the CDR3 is TGTGCCAGTCTGGACACCACTAGCGCTAACACCGGGGAGCTGTTTTTT. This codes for CASLDTTSANTGELFF.

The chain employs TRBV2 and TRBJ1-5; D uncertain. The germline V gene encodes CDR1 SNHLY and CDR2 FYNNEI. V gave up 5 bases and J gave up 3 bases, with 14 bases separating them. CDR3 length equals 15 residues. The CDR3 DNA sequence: TGTGCCAGCAGTACCAACTGGGGAGTCAATCAGCCCCAGCATTTT. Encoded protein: CASSTNWGVNQPQHF.

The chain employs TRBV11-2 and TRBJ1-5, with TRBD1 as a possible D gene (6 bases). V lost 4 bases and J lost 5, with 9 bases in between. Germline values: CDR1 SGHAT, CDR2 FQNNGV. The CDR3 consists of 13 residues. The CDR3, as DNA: TGTGCCAGCAGCTCGACAGGTGATCAGCCCCAGCATTTT. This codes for CASSSTGDQPQHF.

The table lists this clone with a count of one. The CDR3 DNA reads as TGTGCCAGCCAGCACATTAGGGGGGGGAACGAGCAGTACTTC. This encodes CASQHIRGGNEQYF. The rearrangement joins TRBV19 to TRBJ2-7; maybe TRBD2 (7 bases). This CDR3 is 14 amino acids long. V gave up 9 bases and J gave up 5 bases, with 20 bases separating them. CDR1 and CDR2 from the germline V gene are LNHDA and SQIVND (reference sequence).

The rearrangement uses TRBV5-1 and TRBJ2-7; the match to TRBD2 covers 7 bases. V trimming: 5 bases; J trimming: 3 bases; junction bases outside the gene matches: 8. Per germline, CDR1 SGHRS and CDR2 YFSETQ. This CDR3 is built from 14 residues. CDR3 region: CASSFGGTHYEQYF. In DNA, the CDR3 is TGCGCCAGCAGTTTCGGGGGGACCCACTACGAGCAGTACTTC.

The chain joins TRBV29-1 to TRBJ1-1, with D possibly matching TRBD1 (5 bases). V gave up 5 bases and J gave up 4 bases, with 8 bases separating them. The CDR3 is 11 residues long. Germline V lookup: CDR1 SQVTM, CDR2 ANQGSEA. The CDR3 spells CSVWGGTEAFF. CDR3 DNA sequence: TGCAGCGTTTGGGGGGGCACTGAAGCTTTCTTT.

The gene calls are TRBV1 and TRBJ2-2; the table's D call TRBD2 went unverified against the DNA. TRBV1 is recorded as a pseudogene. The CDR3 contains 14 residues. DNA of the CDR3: TGCACCAGCAGCCAAGTAAGCGCAGCCCCGCTCCGGGAATTT. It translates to CTSSQVSAAPLREF.

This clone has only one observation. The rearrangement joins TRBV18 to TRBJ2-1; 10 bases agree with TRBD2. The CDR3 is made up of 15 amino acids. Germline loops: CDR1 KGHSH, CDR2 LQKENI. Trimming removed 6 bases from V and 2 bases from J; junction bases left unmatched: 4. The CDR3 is CASSIAGGPYNEQFF. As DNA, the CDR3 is TGTGCCAGCTCTATAGCGGGAGGACCCTACAATGAGCAGTTCTTC.

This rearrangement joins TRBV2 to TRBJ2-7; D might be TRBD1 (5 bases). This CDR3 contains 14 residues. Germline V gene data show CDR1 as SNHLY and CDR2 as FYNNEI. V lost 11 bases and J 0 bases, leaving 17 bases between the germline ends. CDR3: CAARLTAYSYEQYF. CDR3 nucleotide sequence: TGTGCCGCCAGGCTGACAGCGTACTCCTACGAGCAGTACTTC. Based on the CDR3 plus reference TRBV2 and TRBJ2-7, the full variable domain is EPEVTQTPSHQVTQMGQEVILRCVPISNHLYFYWYRQILGQKVEFLVSFYNNEISEKSEIFDDQFSVERPDGSNFTLKIRSTKLEDSAMYFCAARLTAYSYEQYFGPGTRLTVT.

The DNA of the CDR3 is TGTGCCAGCAGCTTGGCGGCAATTGGGGGGTTCGGGGAGCTGTTTTTT. As protein: CASSLAAIGGFGELFF. The rearrangement uses TRBV5-6 and TRBJ2-2, with a tentative D call TRBD2 (6 bases). Looked up from germline, CDR1 is SGHDT and CDR2 is YYEEEE. Trimming shortened V by 0 bases and J by 7 bases, and 16 bases separated the two germline ends. This CDR3 comprises 16 residues.